This TCR beta chain was sequenced in a study of T cell repertoires in cytomegalovirus infection. Turning to the study itself: Selection of CMV epitopes for the study included recently identified HLA-C-restricted and well-studied HLA-B-restricted ones. CMV infection and matching HLA type were both indicated by public TCR beta signatures. Findings and limits, study-wide: In two of eight donors, the top clonotype was HLA-C-restricted CMV-specific. Identification of carriers of CMV plus the relevant HLA was performed using cumulative public TCR beta family frequency.

TCRdb used MiXCR to reprocess the reads, holding one entry per CDR3 protein. The table shows 450,000 to 550,000 distinct CDR3 sequences, with under 45% occurring only once. After removal of 2 bases from V and 5 bases from J, the junction contained 6 bases not matched to a gene. From germline, CDR1 is MDHEN and CDR2 SYDVKM. The CDR3 contains 16 residues. This clonotype has only a few counts. Its cognate antigen is unknown. The TCR was taken from a human donor in good health (CMV status not recorded). Some clones in this sample may be carry-over from other donors' samples. Sequencing was performed on cultured PBMCs, taken from culture after CMV antigen stimulation. This chain joins TRBV28 and TRBJ2-1; 10 positions match TRBD2. Written as DNA, the CDR3 is TGTGCCAGCAGTTTACCGTTAGCGGGGGGTGACAATGAGCAGTTCTTC. As protein: CASSLPLAGGDNEQFF.